This T cell receptor beta chain was captured in a study of Ad26.COV2.S vaccination and SARS-CoV-2 variants. Study-wide context: Intramuscularly, Ad26.COV2.S was given either once or twice, 56 days apart.

Trimming stripped 6 bases from V and 5 bases from J, with 10 bases between. The CDR3 is 12 amino acids. As for treatment: 15 to 20 received Ad26.COV2.S at low or high dose, single or two shots; about 5 received placebo; per-sample allocation not given. Sampling was performed 63 days after the first vaccine or placebo injection. As regards this clone: The target antigen is unknown.

Sequenced by immunoSEQ multiplex PCR; TCRdb stores in-frame clones only, minus some. The table lists 430,000 or so clones, more than 80% of them singletons. General study findings and limits: An underestimation of total T cell responses may have resulted from the TCR breadth and depth analyses. Non-spike TCR breadth did not differ much between vaccine and placebo recipients.

The receptor was isolated from a person between 18 and 65 years old who received the Ad26.COV2.S COVID-19 vaccine or a placebo. The chain recombines TRBV12-3 or TRBV12-4 with TRBJ1-1; TRBD1 might be the D (5 bases). This sample comprised peripheral blood, obtained in a trial of Ad26.COV2.S vaccine versus placebo. The CDR3 nucleotides read TGTGCCAGCAGCCCAGGGCCTACTGAAGCTTTCTTT. Its translation: CASSPGPTEAFF.